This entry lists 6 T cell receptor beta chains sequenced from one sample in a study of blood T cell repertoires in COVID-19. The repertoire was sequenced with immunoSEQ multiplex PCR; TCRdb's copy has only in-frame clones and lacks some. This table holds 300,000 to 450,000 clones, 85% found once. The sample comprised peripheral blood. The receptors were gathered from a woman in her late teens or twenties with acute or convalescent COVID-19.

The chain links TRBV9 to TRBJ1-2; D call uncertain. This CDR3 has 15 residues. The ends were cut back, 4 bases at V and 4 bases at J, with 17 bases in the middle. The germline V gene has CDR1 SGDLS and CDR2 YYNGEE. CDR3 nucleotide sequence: TGTGCCAGCAGCCCACAAGGATCAGGAACCTATGGCTACACCTTC. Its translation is CASSPQGSGTYGYTF.

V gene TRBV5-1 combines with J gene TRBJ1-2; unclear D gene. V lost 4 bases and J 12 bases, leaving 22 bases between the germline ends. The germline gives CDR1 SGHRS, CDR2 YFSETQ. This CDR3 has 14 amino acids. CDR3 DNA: TGCGCCAGCAGCCCCCAATCCGGGATAGGAGGTGACACCTTC. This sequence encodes CASSPQSGIGGDTF. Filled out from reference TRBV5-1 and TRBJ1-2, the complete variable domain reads KAGVTQTPRYLIKTRGQQVTLSCSPISGHRSVSWYQQTPGQGLQFLFEYFSETQRNKGNFPGRFSGRQFSNSRSEMNVSTLELGDSALYLCASSPQSGIGGDTFGSGTRLTVV.

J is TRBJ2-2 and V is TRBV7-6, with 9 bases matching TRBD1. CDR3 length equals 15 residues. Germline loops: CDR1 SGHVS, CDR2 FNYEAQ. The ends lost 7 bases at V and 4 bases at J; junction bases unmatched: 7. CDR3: CASISGQGPTGELFF. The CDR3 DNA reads TGTGCCAGCATATCGGGACAGGGTCCCACCGGGGAGCTGTTTTTT.

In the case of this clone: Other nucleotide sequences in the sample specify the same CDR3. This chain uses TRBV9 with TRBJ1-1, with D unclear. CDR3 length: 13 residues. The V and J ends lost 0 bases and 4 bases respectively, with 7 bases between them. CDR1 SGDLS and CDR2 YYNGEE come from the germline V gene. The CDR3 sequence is CASSVGAGTEAFF. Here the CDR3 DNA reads TGTGCCAGCAGCGTAGGGGCGGGCACTGAAGCTTTCTTT. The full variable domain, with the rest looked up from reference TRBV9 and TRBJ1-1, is DSGVTQTPKHLITATGQRVTLRCSPRSGDLSVYWYQQSLDQGLQFLIQYYNGEERAKGNILERFSAQQFPDLHSELNLSSLELGDSALYFCASSVGAGTEAFFGQGTRLTVV.

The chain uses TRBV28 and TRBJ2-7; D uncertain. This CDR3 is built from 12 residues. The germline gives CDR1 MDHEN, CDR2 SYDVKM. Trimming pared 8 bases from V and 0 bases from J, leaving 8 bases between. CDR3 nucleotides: TGTGCCAGCCATACTACCTCCTACGAGCAGTACTTC. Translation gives CASHTTSYEQYF.

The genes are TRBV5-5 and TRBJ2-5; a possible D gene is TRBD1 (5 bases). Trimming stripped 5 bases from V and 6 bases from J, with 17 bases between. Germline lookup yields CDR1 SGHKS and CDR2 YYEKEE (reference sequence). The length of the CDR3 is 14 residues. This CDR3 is CASSRVTVHQTQYF. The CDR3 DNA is TGTGCCAGCAGTAGGGTGACAGTGCACCAGACCCAGTACTTC.